These 23 T cell receptor beta chains came from one sample sequenced in a study of blood T cells in healthy people across ages. The second PCR ran about 6 to 12 cycles with a sample-barcoded 5' primer and J-beta primers. A single record per CDR3 protein comes from TCRdb applying MiXCR to the 5' RACE reads. The table lists 750,000 or so distinct CDR3 sequences, roughly 25% of them singletons. A further study also used this sample, focusing on T cells of mothers and their children.

The sequencing input was blood. These receptors were obtained from a boy aged 5 to 17 in good health.

This clonotype was counted a few times. V usage is TRBV6-5 and J usage is TRBJ1-2; 7 bases are a match to TRBD1. CDR3 length: 15 amino acids. The germline gives CDR1 MNHEY, CDR2 SVGAGI. The junction had 1 base not matched to a gene; V was cut back by 0 bases and J by 0 bases. The CDR3 DNA is TGTGCCAGCAGTTACTCGACAGGGTCTAACTATGGCTACACCTTC. Protein sequence: CASSYSTGSNYGYTF.

This clonotype was detected only a few times. The chain combines TRBV27 with TRBJ2-4; TRBD1 or TRBD2 may be the D gene (5 bases each). This CDR3 region has 13 residues. Germline V gene data show CDR1 as MNHEY and CDR2 as SMNVEV (reference sequence). V dropped 7 bases and J dropped 1 base, with 8 bases sitting between them. DNA for the CDR3: TGTGCCAGCAAGGGGACGGCCAAAAACATTCAGTACTTC. Translated: CASKGTAKNIQYF.

The rearrangement uses TRBV2 and TRBJ2-7; D is possibly TRBD2 (6 bases). This CDR3 contains 12 residues. V was trimmed by 8 bases and J by 1 base, leaving 9 bases between them. CDR1 SNHLY and CDR2 FYNNEI come from the germline V gene. The CDR3 sequence: CASSTRSYEQYF. Here the CDR3 DNA reads TGTGCCAGCTCGACTAGGTCCTACGAGCAGTACTTC.

This clonotype was picked up a small number of times. J is TRBJ2-5 and V is TRBV11-3, with 8 bases that match TRBD1. CDR1 and CDR2 from the germline V gene are SGHNT and YENEEA. The CDR3 contains 13 residues. V was clipped by 4 bases and J by 9 bases; unmatched bases: 7. DNA for the CDR3: TGTGCCAGCAGCTCCGGGACAGGCGCGGCCCAGTACTTC. Translating it yields CASSSGTGAAQYF.

This clonotype was counted many times. The CDR3 nucleotides read TGCAGCGTTGAAGATCTGGATAGGGGGATCGCAGATACGCAGTATTTT. It yields the protein CSVEDLDRGIADTQYF. This chain connects TRBV29-1 to TRBJ2-3; TRBD1 might be the D (6 bases). The germline V gene encodes CDR1 SQVTM and CDR2 ANQGSEA. The CDR3 has 16 residues. Trimming cost V 0 bases and J 4 bases, with 17 bases left between them.

The chain has TRBV20-1 and TRBJ1-3; D is ambiguous. The V end lost 5 bases, the J end lost 4 bases, and 12 bases lay between the germline ends. CDR1 and CDR2 (germline): DFQATT, SNEGSKA (reference sequence). CDR3 length equals 13 residues. The CDR3, as DNA: TGCAGTGCTGTAGCTATAGGAGGAAACACCATATATTTT. Its translation: CSAVAIGGNTIYF.

This chain links TRBV14 with TRBJ1-1, with D unresolved. V was cut by 0 bases and J by 7 bases, with 9 bases left in between. Germline V lookup: CDR1 SGHDN, CDR2 FVKESK. This CDR3 is 13 amino acids long. The CDR3, as DNA: TGTGCCAGCAGCCAAGATACAGATGGTGAAGCTTTCTTT. This codes for CASSQDTDGEAFF. The whole variable domain, filled in from reference TRBV14 and TRBJ1-1, reads EAGVTQFPSHSVIEKGQTVTLRCDPISGHDNLYWYRRVMGKEIKFLLHFVKESKQDESGMPNNRFLAERTGGTYSTLKVQPAELEDSGVYFCASSQDTDGEAFFGQGTRLTVV.

Only a few counts were recorded for this clonotype. The rearrangement joins TRBV28 to TRBJ2-7; TRBD1 is a possible D gene (6 bases). The V gene's germline CDR1 is MDHEN and CDR2 SYDVKM. The CDR3 runs 13 residues. Deletions cut 8 bases from V and 2 bases from J, with 13 bases between. The CDR3 DNA reads TGTGCCAGCCAAATACAGGGTACCTACGAGCAGTACTTC. Translated: CASQIQGTYEQYF.

This clonotype came up many times. The chain recombines TRBV29-1 with TRBJ2-5; the D is unclear. Per germline, CDR1 SQVTM and CDR2 ANQGSEA. The V and J ends lost 5 bases and 5 bases respectively, with 12 bases between them. The CDR3 is made up of 12 amino acids. CDR3 amino acids: CSVLGIRETQYF. In DNA form, the CDR3 reads TGCAGCGTTTTGGGGATTCGGGAGACCCAGTACTTC.

This clonotype was seen a few times. This rearrangement joins TRBV28 to TRBJ1-2, with 8 bases fitting TRBD1. Trimming removed 2 bases from V and 7 bases from J; junction bases left unmatched: 6. This CDR3 contains 14 residues. Germline CDR1 reads MDHEN; CDR2 reads SYDVKM. The DNA of the CDR3 is TGTGCCAGCAGTTTAGGGGGACAGGTGGGTGGCTACACCTTC. Translated, it gives CASSLGGQVGGYTF.

This clonotype showed up just a few times. This rearrangement joins TRBV20-1 to TRBJ2-5, with unresolved D. Trimming took off 3 bases at V and 1 base at J, with 9 bases between the two ends. In germline, CDR1 is DFQATT, CDR2 SNEGSKA (reference sequence). The CDR3 is 13 residues long. The CDR3 spells CSARIAIQETQYF. The CDR3 DNA is TGCAGTGCTAGGATCGCGATCCAAGAGACCCAGTACTTC.

This sequence joins TRBV6-6 and TRBJ2-5, with a tentative D call TRBD2 (6 bases). CDR3 length: 14 residues. Trimming took off 7 bases at V and 3 bases at J, with 15 bases between the two ends. CDR1 is MNHNY, CDR2 SVGAGI, per germline (reference sequence). CDR3 sequence (DNA): TGTGCCAGCAACCGGCGGGGTGGGAAAGAGACCCAGTACTTC. Its protein product is CASNRRGGKETQYF.

This clonotype was counted between two and nine times. The chain has TRBV6-2 or TRBV6-3 and TRBJ2-5, with D perhaps matching TRBD1 (6 bases). Deletions cut 6 bases from V and 5 bases from J, with 22 bases between. The germline CDR1 and CDR2 sequences are MNHEY and SVGEGT. The CDR3 runs 16 residues. The CDR3 DNA sequence: TGTGCCAGCAGCACAGGGACGAGGGGGTTTATGGAGACCCAGTACTTC. It is translated as CASSTGTRGFMETQYF.

This chain uses TRBV12-3 or TRBV12-4 with TRBJ2-1; unclear D gene. Deletions cut 6 bases from V and 8 bases from J, with 8 bases between. This CDR3 contains 11 residues. The CDR3 sequence: CASRIIHEQFF. DNA for the CDR3: TGTGCCAGCAGAATAATTCATGAGCAGTTCTTC.

V is TRBV7-9 and J is TRBJ2-1, with TRBD1 identical over 8 bases. The trim removed 4 bases at V and 0 bases at J, leaving 11 bases unmatched. This CDR3 comprises 18 residues. Germline assignment: CDR1 SEHNR and CDR2 FQNEAQ (reference sequence). CDR3 sequence: CASSSTSATGGSYNEQFF. The DNA for the CDR3 is TGTGCCAGCAGCTCAACTTCCGCTACAGGGGGCTCCTACAATGAGCAGTTCTTC.

A remark on this clonotype: The junction differs from germline at one of its ends, possibly a read error. The rearrangement joins TRBV29-1 to TRBJ2-5; 8 bases align to TRBD1. Germline V gene data show CDR1 as SQVTM and CDR2 as ANQGSEA. This CDR3 contains 12 residues. CDR3 DNA: TGCAGCACCTGGACAGGGCAAGAGGCCCAGTACTTC. Protein: CSTWTGQEAQYF. Full variable domain (missing parts from reference TRBV29-1 and TRBJ2-5): SAVISQKPSRDICQRGTSLTIQCQVDSQVTMMFWYRQQPGQSLTLIATANQGSEATYESGFVIDKFPISRPNLTFSTLTVSNMSPEDSSIYLCSTWTGQEAQYFGPGTRLLVL.

There are a few counts of this clonotype. The rearrangement links TRBV6-1 to TRBJ1-5, with D uncertain. Germline CDR1 is MNHNS and CDR2 is SASEGT. Trimming removed 4 bases at V and 3 bases at J, with 13 bases between. The CDR3 consists of 15 residues. The CDR3 nucleotides are TGTGCCAGCAGTGGGGCCCCGGACCCCAATCAGCCCCAGCATTTT. This gives the protein CASSGAPDPNQPQHF.

The chain has TRBV6-2 or TRBV6-3 and TRBJ2-7, with 8 bases lining up with TRBD1. Germline values: CDR1 MNHEY, CDR2 SVGEGT. This CDR3 has 12 amino acids. With 8 bases clipped from V and 2 bases from J, the junction kept 2 bases outside the gene matches. Here the CDR3 reads CASQTGAYEQYF. The CDR3 bases are TGTGCCAGCCAGACAGGGGCCTACGAGCAGTACTTC.

This clonotype was picked up many times. This chain joins TRBV29-1 and TRBJ2-1; possibly TRBD1 for D (7 bases). This CDR3 region has 13 residues. Germline-derived CDR1 and CDR2 are SQVTM and ANQGSEA. The ends were cut back, 5 bases at V and 1 base at J, with 9 bases in the middle. The CDR3 nucleotides are TGCAGCGTTCAGGGGGGATCCTACAATGAGCAGTTCTTC. Translation gives CSVQGGSYNEQFF.

This chain uses TRBV4-1 with TRBJ2-1, with TRBD2 matching over 10 bases. The CDR3 spans 15 residues. V was clipped by 1 base and J by 4 bases; unmatched bases: 1. The V gene's germline CDR1 is MGHRA and CDR2 YSYEKL. The CDR3: CASSQASGSYNEQFF. The CDR3 DNA reads TGCGCCAGCAGCCAAGCTAGCGGGAGTTACAATGAGCAGTTCTTC.

In this sample, this clonotype turned up a few times. The gene calls are TRBV7-2 and TRBJ2-1; no clear D. V dropped 1 base and J dropped 13 bases, with 8 bases sitting between them. The CDR3 runs 11 residues. Germline lookup yields CDR1 SGHTA and CDR2 FQGNSA. CDR3 DNA: TGTGCCAGCAGCTTAGGGGCAGGCCAGTTCTTC. Translation gives CASSLGAGQFF.

In its sample, this clonotype was seen many times. This chain uses TRBV12-3 or TRBV12-4 with TRBJ2-7; 9 nucleotides agree with TRBD2. V was pared by 3 bases and J by 0 bases, with 0 bases of the junction left unmatched. The CDR3 extends over 14 amino acids. CDR3 sequence: CASSFSGGSYEQYF. The CDR3 DNA sequence: TGTGCCAGCAGTTTTAGCGGGGGCTCCTACGAGCAGTACTTC.

This sequence joins TRBV4-2 and TRBJ2-7; 14 bases align to TRBD2. This CDR3 has 15 amino acids. Germline-derived CDR1 and CDR2 are LGHNA and YNFKEQ. V dropped 5 bases and J dropped 5; count of bases not matched to a gene: 5. This chain's CDR3 is CASSYPTSGRDEQYF. CDR3 DNA sequence: TGTGCCAGCAGCTATCCGACTAGCGGGAGGGACGAGCAGTACTTC.